Reported below is one T cell receptor beta chain. These data are taken from a study of blood T cell repertoires in COVID-19. On the study more broadly: The samples span acute and convalescent COVID-19 from the United States, Italy and Spain. Sample material is recorded as cDNA or gDNA derived from T cells, B-cell-depleted T cells, or PBMCs.

In the source study's methods: Estimated nucleated cell counts came from reference gene primer amplification. The method was immunoSEQ multiplex PCR; TCRdb's version includes in-frame clones alone and lacks a portion of them. V, J and clone size derive from that table, while D and trimming were established from the DNA sequence. The repertoire consists of almost 200,000 clones, with 80% to 90% occurring once and the leading ten covering about 0.72%. The V gene's germline CDR1 is SGHTA and CDR2 FQGNSA. The V gene end was trimmed by 1 base and the J gene end by 4 bases; junction bases not matched to a gene: 4. CDR3 size: 16 residues.

This chain connects TRBV7-2 to TRBJ2-2; 9 bases are a match to TRBD2. Sequenced sample: peripheral blood. This clonotype was obtained from a woman in her sixties or seventies with acute or convalescent COVID-19. DNA of the CDR3: TGTGCCAGCAGCTTAGAACGCGGGAGGGGCACCGGGGAGCTGTTTTTT. As protein: CASSLERGRGTGELFF.